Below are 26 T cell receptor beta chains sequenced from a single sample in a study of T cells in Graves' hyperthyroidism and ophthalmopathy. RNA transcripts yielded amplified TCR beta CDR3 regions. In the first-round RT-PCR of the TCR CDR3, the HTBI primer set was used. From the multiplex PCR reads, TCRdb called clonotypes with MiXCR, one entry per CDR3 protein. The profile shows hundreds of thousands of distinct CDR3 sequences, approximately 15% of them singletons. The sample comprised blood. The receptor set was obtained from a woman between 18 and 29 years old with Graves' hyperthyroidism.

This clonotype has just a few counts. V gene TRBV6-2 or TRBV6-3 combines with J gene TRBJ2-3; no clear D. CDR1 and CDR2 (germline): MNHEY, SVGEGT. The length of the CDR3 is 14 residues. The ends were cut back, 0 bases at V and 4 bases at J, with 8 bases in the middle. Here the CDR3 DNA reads TGTGCCAGCAGTTACTCGACCATACCAGATACGCAGTATTTT. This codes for CASSYSTIPDTQYF.

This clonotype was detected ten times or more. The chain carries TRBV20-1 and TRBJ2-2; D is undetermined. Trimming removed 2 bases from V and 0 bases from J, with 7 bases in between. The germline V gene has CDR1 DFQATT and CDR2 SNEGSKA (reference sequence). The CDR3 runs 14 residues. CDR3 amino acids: CSARPLANTGELFF. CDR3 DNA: TGCAGTGCTAGACCGCTAGCGAACACCGGGGAGCTGTTTTTT.

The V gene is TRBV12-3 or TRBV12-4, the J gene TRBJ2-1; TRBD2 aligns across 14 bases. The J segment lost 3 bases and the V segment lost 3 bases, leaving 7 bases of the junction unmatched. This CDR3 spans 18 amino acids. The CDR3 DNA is TGTGCCAGCAGTTTCTCCGGGACTAGCGGGAGAGACTACAATGAGCAGTTCTTC. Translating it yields CASSFSGTSGRDYNEQFF.

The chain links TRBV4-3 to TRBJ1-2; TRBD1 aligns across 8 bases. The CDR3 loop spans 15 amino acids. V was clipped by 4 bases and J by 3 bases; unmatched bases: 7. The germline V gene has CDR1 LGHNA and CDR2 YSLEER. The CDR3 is CASSLETGADYGYTF. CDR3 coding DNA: TGCGCCAGCAGCCTCGAGACAGGGGCCGACTATGGCTACACCTTC.

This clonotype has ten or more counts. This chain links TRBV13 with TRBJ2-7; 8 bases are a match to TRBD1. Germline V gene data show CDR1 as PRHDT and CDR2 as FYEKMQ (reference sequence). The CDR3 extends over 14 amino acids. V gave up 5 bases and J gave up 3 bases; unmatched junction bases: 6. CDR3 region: CASSHRDRYYEQYF. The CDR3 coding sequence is TGTGCCAGCAGCCACCGGGACAGGTACTACGAGCAGTACTTC.

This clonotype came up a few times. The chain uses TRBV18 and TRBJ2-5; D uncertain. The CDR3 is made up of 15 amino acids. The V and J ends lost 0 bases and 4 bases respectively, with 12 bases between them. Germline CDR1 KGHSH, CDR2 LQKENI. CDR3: CASSPPYGLGETQYF. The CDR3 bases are TGTGCCAGCTCACCACCGTACGGCTTAGGAGAGACCCAGTACTTC.

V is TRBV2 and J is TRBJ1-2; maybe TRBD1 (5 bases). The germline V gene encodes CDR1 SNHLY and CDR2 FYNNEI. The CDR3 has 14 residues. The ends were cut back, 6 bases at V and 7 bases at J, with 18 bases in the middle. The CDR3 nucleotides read TGTGCCAGCAGGAGGATATCCGACAGAAGTGGCTACACCTTC. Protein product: CASRRISDRSGYTF. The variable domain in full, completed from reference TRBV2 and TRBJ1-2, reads EPEVTQTPSHQVTQMGQEVILRCVPISNHLYFYWYRQILGQKVEFLVSFYNNEISEKSEIFDDQFSVERPDGSNFTLKIRSTKLEDSAMYFCASRRISDRSGYTFGSGTRLTVV.

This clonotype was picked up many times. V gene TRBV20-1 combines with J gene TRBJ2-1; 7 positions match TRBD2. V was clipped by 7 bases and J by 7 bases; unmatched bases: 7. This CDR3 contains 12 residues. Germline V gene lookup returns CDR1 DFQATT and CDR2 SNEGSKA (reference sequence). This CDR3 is CSEGGRKNEQFF. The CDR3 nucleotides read TGCAGTGAAGGCGGGAGAAAGAATGAGCAGTTCTTC.

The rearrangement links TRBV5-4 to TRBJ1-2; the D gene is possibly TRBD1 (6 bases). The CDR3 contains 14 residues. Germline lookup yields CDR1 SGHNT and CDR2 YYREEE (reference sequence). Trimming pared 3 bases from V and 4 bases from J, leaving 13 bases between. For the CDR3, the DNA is TGTGCCAGCAGCTCCTCAGGGGTGCCCTATGGCTACACCTTC. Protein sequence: CASSSSGVPYGYTF.

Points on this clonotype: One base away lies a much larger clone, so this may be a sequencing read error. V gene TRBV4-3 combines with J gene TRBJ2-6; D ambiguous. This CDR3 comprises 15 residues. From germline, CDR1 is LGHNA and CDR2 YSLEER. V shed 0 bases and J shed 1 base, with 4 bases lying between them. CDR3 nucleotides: TGCGCCAGCAGCCAAGACAGGTCTGGGGCCAACGTCCTGACTTTC. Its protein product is CASSQDRSGANVLTF.

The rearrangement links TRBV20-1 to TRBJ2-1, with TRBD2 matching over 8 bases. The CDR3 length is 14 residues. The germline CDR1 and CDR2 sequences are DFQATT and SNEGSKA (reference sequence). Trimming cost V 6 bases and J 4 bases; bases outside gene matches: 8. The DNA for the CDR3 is TGCAGTGCGAGGACTAGCCGCCTATACAATGAGCAGTTCTTC. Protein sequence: CSARTSRLYNEQFF.

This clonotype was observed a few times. The CDR3 DNA follows: TGCGCCAGCAGCCAAGAAATGGGCTCCTGGGGTGAGCAGTTCTTC. It encodes CASSQEMGSWGEQFF. This sequence joins TRBV4-3 and TRBJ2-1; D remains unclear. The germline CDR1 and CDR2 sequences are LGHNA and YSLEER. This CDR3 region has 15 residues. Trimming removed 0 bases at V and 9 bases at J, with 15 bases between.

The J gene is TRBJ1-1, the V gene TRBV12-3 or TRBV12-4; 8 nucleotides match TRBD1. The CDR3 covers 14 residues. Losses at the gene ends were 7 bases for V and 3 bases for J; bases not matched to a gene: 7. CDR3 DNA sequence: TGTGCCAGCATCAAGACAGGGGTAGACACTGAAGCTTTCTTT. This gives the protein CASIKTGVDTEAFF.

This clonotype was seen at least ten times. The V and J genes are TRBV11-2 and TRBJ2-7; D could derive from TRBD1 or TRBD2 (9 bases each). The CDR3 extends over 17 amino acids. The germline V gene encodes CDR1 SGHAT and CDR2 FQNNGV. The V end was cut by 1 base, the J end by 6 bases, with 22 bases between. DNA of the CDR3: TGTGCCAGCAGCTTAGCGCGGGGGGGGGACAGGGCCATCGAGCAGTACTTC. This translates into CASSLARGGDRAIEQYF.

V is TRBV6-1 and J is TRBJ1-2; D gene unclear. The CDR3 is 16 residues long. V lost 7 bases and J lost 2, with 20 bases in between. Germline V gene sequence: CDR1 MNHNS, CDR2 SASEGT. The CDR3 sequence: CASTKVPLTENYGYTF. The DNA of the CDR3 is TGTGCCAGCACCAAGGTCCCCCTAACAGAAAACTATGGCTACACCTTC.

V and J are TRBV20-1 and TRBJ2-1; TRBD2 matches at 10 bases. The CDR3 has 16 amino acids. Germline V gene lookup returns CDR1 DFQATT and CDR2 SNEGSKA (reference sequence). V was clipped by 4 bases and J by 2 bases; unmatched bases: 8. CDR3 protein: CSATLPAGGTYNEQFF. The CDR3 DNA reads TGCAGTGCTACCCTCCCAGCGGGAGGGACCTACAATGAGCAGTTCTTC.

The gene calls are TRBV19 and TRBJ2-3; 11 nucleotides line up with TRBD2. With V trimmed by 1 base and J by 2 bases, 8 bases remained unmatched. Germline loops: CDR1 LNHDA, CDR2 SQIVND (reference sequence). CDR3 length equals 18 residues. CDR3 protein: CASSIASGTSGSTDTQYF. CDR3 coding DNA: TGTGCCAGTAGTATAGCTTCCGGGACTAGCGGCTCCACAGATACGCAGTATTTT.

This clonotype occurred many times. CDR3 DNA sequence: TGTGCCTGGAGTGGTCGTGGAGGGGGAATGGATACGCAGTATTTT. Its translation: CAWSGRGGGMDTQYF. This chain uses TRBV30 with TRBJ2-3; the D gene could be TRBD1 or TRBD2 (6 bases each). CDR3 length equals 15 residues. The V end lost 1 base, the J end lost 6 bases, and 17 bases lay between the germline ends. Germline values: CDR1 GTSNPN, CDR2 SVGIG (reference sequence). The full variable domain, rest sourced from reference TRBV30 and TRBJ2-3, is SQTIHQWPATLVQPVGSPLSLECTVEGTSNPNLYWYRQAAGRGLQLLFYSVGIGQISSEVPQNLSASRPQDRQFILSSKKLLLSDSGFYLCAWSGRGGGMDTQYFGPGTRLTVL.

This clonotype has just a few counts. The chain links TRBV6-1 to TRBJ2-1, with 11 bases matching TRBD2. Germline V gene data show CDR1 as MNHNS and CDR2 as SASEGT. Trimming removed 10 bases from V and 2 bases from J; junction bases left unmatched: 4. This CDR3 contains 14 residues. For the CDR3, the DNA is TGTGCCACGACTAGCGGGGACACCTACAATGAGCAGTTCTTC. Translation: CATTSGDTYNEQFF.

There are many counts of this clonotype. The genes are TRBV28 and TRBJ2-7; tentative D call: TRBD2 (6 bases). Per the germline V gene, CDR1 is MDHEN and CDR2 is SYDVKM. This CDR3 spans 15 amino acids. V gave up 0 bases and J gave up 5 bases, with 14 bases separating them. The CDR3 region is CASSLWTGAGNEQYF. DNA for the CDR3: TGTGCCAGCAGTTTATGGACCGGGGCGGGGAACGAGCAGTACTTC. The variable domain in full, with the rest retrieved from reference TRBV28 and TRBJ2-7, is DVKVTQSSRYLVKRTGEKVFLECVQDMDHENMFWYRQDPGLGLRLIYFSYDVKMKEKGDIPEGYSVSREKKERFSLILESASTNQTSMYLCASSLWTGAGNEQYFGPGTRLTVT.

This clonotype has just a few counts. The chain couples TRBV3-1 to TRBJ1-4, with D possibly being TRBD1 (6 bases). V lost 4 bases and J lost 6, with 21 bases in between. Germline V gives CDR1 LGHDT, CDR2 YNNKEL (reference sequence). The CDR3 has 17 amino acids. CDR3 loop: CASSPGGRGGPYEKLFF. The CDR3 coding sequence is TGTGCCAGCAGCCCAGGTGGGCGGGGGGGCCCGTATGAAAAACTGTTTTTT. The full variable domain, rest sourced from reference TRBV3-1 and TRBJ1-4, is DTAVSQTPKYLVTQMGNDKSIKCEQNLGHDTMYWYKQDSKKFLKIMFSYNNKELIINETVPNRFSPKSPDKAHLNLHINSLELGDSAVYFCASSPGGRGGPYEKLFFGSGTQLSVL.

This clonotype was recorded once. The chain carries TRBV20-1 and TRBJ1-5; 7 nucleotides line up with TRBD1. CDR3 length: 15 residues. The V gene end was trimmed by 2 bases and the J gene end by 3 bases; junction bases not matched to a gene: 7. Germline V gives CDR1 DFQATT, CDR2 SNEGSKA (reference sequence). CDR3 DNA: TGCAGTGCTAGAATGACAGGGAATATCAATCAGCCCCAGCATTTT. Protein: CSARMTGNINQPQHF.

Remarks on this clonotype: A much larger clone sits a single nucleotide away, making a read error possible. In nucleotides, the CDR3 is TGTGCCAGCACCTGCCCTGGGGCCTACGAGCAGTACTTC. Translated, it gives CASTCPGAYEQYF. V usage is TRBV11-1 and J usage is TRBJ2-7, with unresolved D. This CDR3 spans 13 amino acids. The V end was cut by 7 bases, the J end by 2 bases, with 12 bases between. CDR1 and CDR2 from the germline V gene are SGHAT and FQDESV (reference sequence).

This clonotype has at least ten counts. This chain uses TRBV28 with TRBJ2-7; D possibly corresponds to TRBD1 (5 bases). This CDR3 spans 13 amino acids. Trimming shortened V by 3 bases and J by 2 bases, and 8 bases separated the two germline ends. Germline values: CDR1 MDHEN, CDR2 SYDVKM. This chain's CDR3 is CASSFRVPYEQYF. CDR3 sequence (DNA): TGTGCCAGCAGTTTCAGGGTCCCCTACGAGCAGTACTTC.

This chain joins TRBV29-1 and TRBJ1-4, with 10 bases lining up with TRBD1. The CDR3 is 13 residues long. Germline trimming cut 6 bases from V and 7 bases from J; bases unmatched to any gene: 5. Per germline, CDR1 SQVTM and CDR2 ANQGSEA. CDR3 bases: TGCAGCGTCGACAGGGGGCCGGGTGAAAAACTGTTTTTT. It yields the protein CSVDRGPGEKLFF.

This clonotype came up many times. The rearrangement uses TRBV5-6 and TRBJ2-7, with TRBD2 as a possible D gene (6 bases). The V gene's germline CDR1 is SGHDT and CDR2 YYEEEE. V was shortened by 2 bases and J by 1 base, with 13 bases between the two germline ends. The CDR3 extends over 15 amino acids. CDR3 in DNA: TGTGCCAGCAGCTTTTGGGGACTGCGATCCTACGAGCAGTACTTC. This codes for CASSFWGLRSYEQYF.